One sample yielded the 5 T cell receptor beta chains listed below, sequenced in a study of cytomegalovirus exposure and HLA in healthy donors. PCR primers comprised 60 Vbeta and 13 Jbeta primers. Method: immunoSEQ multiplex PCR; TCRdb's copy keeps in-frame clones and lacks some. In the table there are more than 85,000 clones, roughly 80% of which are singletons. Material: PBMCs. These receptors all stem from a man aged 25-45 years in good health and CMV-seropositive.

This clone has just one count. This sample also contains other DNA sequences that code for the same CDR3. This chain uses TRBV14 with TRBJ1-2, with D perhaps matching TRBD1 (6 bases). Trimming cost V 3 bases and J 2 bases, with 7 bases left between them. Germline V gene lookup returns CDR1 SGHDN and CDR2 FVKESK. This CDR3 comprises 13 residues. CDR3 coding DNA: TGTGCCAGCAGCCAGGGGGCAAACTATGGCTACACCTTC. It translates to CASSQGANYGYTF.

The gene calls are TRBV5-1 and TRBJ1-6; a weak D match, TRBD1 (6 bases). V was pared by 2 bases and J by 10 bases, with 10 bases between. From germline, CDR1 is SGHRS and CDR2 YFSETQ. The CDR3 totals 13 residues. CDR3 nucleotides: TGCGCCAGCAGCTTTAACAGGGACTCACCCCTCCACTTT. Translation gives CASSFNRDSPLHF.

V gene TRBV5-1 combines with J gene TRBJ1-1; tentative D call: TRBD1 (6 bases). The CDR3 extends over 15 amino acids. The V gene lost 4 bases and the J gene lost 1 base, with 14 bases spanning the gap. CDR1 and CDR2 (germline): SGHRS, YFSETQ. The CDR3 nucleotides read TGCGCCAGCAGCCGGGGGGGGCTAGGGAACACTGAAGCTTTCTTT. Translating it yields CASSRGGLGNTEAFF.

J is TRBJ2-7 and V is TRBV6-5; 7 bases agree with TRBD1. The germline CDR1 and CDR2 sequences are MNHEY and SVGAGI. V shed 4 bases and J 0 bases; nucleotides not matched to a gene: 6. The CDR3 runs 15 residues. CDR3 nucleotides: TGTGCCAGCAGTTTTTTGACAGGGAGCTCCTACGAGCAGTACTTC. Residues: CASSFLTGSSYEQYF.

This chain links TRBV25-1 with TRBJ2-3, with D maybe TRBD2 (5 bases). In germline, CDR1 is MGHDK, CDR2 SYGVNS. Trimming removed 2 bases from V and 3 bases from J, with 12 bases in between. This CDR3 contains 15 residues. The CDR3 reads CASSEGGPLTDTQYF. The DNA of the CDR3 is TGTGCCAGCAGTGAAGGCGGGCCGCTGACAGATACGCAGTATTTT.